Listed below are T cell receptor beta chains from one sample, sequenced in a study of blood T cell repertoires in COVID-19. Only in-frame clones appear in the TCRdb table, and some are missing; sequencing was by immunoSEQ multiplex PCR. The sample holds under 150,000 clones, 65% to 80% seen once. The specimen sequenced was peripheral blood. These receptors came from a man aged 55 to 69 with acute or convalescent COVID-19. CDR3s include the opening cysteine and the closing phenylalanine or tryptophan. Each record gives: CDR3 protein, CDR3 DNA, V gene, D gene, J gene, clone size. A D gene is named only where the DNA matches it firmly. Clone size is shown for a subset of rows, as once, few, many or a class of expanded clone.

CAISDRALDGYTF TGTGCCATTTCGGACAGGGCTCTTGATGGCTACACCTTC TRBV10-3 TRBD1 TRBJ1-2 few
CATSGGTNTQYF TGTGCCACCAGCGGGGGGACTAATACGCAGTATTTT TRBV15 TRBD2 TRBJ2-3 .
CATSRDYPGQGAEKLFF TGTGCCACCAGCAGAGATTATCCGGGACAGGGGGCTGAAAAACTGTTTTTT TRBV15 TRBD1 TRBJ1-4 few
CASSLAGGNTIYF TGTGCCAGCAGCTTAGCCGGGGGAAACACCATATATTTT TRBV7-9 . TRBJ1-3 few
CASSLAPSTSGSRETQYF TGTGCCAGCAGCTTAGCCCCTTCGACTAGCGGGAGTAGAGAGACCCAGTACTTC TRBV7-6 TRBD2 TRBJ2-5 .
CASSSGTGPTYEQYF TGTGCTAGCAGCTCAGGGACAGGGCCAACCTACGAGCAGTACTTC TRBV7-7 TRBD1 TRBJ2-7 .
CASSLWSGQGREQYF TGTGCCAGCAGCTTATGGTCGGGACAGGGGCGAGAGCAGTACTTC TRBV7-8 TRBD1 TRBJ2-7 .
CATSTGAGETQYF TGTGCCACCAGTACAGGGGCCGGGGAGACCCAGTACTTC TRBV15 TRBD1 TRBJ2-5 .
CASSQDPAGDYGYTF TGCGCCAGCAGCCAAGATCCGGCAGGGGACTATGGCTACACCTTC TRBV4-3 . TRBJ1-2 .
CASRTFRGGRSNYGYTF TGTGCCAGCAGGACATTTAGGGGGGGCCGGTCTAACTATGGCTACACCTTC TRBV27 . TRBJ1-2 .
CASSPALSRGGTEAFF TGTGCCAGCTCACCAGCGCTCAGCAGGGGTGGCACTGAAGCTTTCTTT TRBV18 . TRBJ1-1 .
CSVGGYGYTF TGCAGTGTTGGAGGTTATGGCTACACCTTC TRBV20-1 . TRBJ1-2 once
CASSPPQRGGADTQYF TGTGCCAGCAGTCCCCCCCAGCGGGGGGGGGCAGATACGCAGTATTTT TRBV28 TRBD2 TRBJ2-3 .
CASSQGGQGSYTF TGTGCCAGCAGCCAGGGCGGACAGGGGAGCTACACCTTC TRBV7-8 TRBD1 TRBJ1-2 .
CASSSNSNQPQHF TGTGCCAGCAGCTCAAATAGCAATCAGCCCCAGCATTTT TRBV7-2 . TRBJ1-5 .
CASSLARANYGYTF TGTGCCAGCAGCTTGGCTCGTGCGAACTATGGCTACACCTTC TRBV5-6 . TRBJ1-2 .
CASSSGLGPYEQYF TGTGCCAGCAGCTCCGGACTAGGGCCCTACGAGCAGTACTTC TRBV7-2 TRBD2 TRBJ2-7 .
CASSLGTSGSEQYF TGCGCCAGCAGCTTGGGGACTAGCGGGAGCGAGCAGTACTTC TRBV5-1 TRBD2 TRBJ2-7 .
CASSQELGTSGSPYEQYF TGTGCCAGCAGCCAAGAGTTAGGGACTAGCGGGAGTCCCTACGAGCAGTACTTC TRBV4-2 TRBD2 TRBJ2-7 .
CATRTGLAGGEHTGELFF TGTGCCACCAGGACGGGGCTAGCGGGAGGGGAACACACCGGGGAGCTGTTTTTT TRBV24-1 TRBD2 TRBJ2-2 .
CASSSSSGRMWETQYF TGTGCCAGCAGTTCCTCTAGCGGGAGAATGTGGGAGACCCAGTACTTC TRBV27 TRBD2 TRBJ2-5 .
CASSPQGLALIF TGCGCCAGCAGCCCACAGGGACTAGCTCTTATCTTC TRBV5-1 TRBD2 TRBJ2-1 .
CASSLESGRVNEQFF TGTGCCAGCAGCTTAGAATCGGGCAGGGTAAATGAGCAGTTCTTC TRBV7-2 . TRBJ2-1 .
CASSADRVYNSPLHF TGTGCCAGCAGTGCGGACAGGGTCTATAATTCACCCCTCCACTTT TRBV7-2 TRBD1 TRBJ1-6 .
CASSLEYNEQFF TGTGCCAGCAGCTTAGAGTACAATGAGCAGTTCTTC TRBV5-5 . TRBJ2-1 few
CASSLHRGRNEQFF TGTGCCAGCAGCTTACACAGGGGGCGGAATGAGCAGTTCTTC TRBV11-1 TRBD1 TRBJ2-1 few
CASSDYRGAFF TGTGCCAGCAGTGATTATCGAGGGGCTTTCTTT TRBV27 . TRBJ1-1 .
CASSLQAGQNTEAFF TGTGCCAGCAGTCTACAGGCTGGGCAGAACACTGAAGCTTTCTTT TRBV2 . TRBJ1-1 .
CASTFNQGNEQYF TGTGCCAGCACCTTTAACCAGGGGAACGAGCAGTACTTC TRBV5-8 . TRBJ2-7 .
CASSQPGEGSPLHF TGCGCCAGCAGCCAACCGGGGGAAGGTTCACCCCTCCACTTT TRBV4-3 . TRBJ1-6 .
CAAAGGVYTF TGTGCTGCGGCGGGGGGAGTTTACACCTTC TRBV28 . TRBJ1-2 few
CASSQLGQGPTDTQYF TGTGCCAGCAGCCAACTGGGACAGGGCCCCACAGATACGCAGTATTTT TRBV14 TRBD1 TRBJ2-3 .
CASSEKHLLNGYTF TGTGCCAGCAGTGAAAAACATCTTTTGAATGGCTACACCTTC TRBV6-1 . TRBJ1-2 .
CASSVGDRPNTEAFF TGTGCCAGCAGCGTAGGGGACAGGCCTAACACTGAAGCTTTCTTT TRBV9 TRBD1 TRBJ1-1 .
CASSSPTTNEKLFF TGTGCCAGCAGTAGCCCAACAACTAATGAAAAACTGTTTTTT TRBV28 . TRBJ1-4 .
CASSPSTGNTEAFF TGTGCCAGCAGCCCGTCAACAGGGAACACTGAAGCTTTCTTT TRBV3-1/TRBV3-2 . TRBJ1-1 .
CASSSGQGLYGYTF TGTGCCAGCAGTTCTGGACAGGGTCTTTATGGCTACACCTTC TRBV28 TRBD1 TRBJ1-2 .
CASSLNRGFNEQFF TGCGCCAGCAGCCTGAATAGGGGGTTCAATGAGCAGTTCTTC TRBV4-3 . TRBJ2-1 .
CASSLPSPGSAGATGELFF TGTGCCAGCAGCTTGCCCTCCCCAGGGTCTGCGGGGGCCACCGGGGAGCTGTTTTTT TRBV5-4 . TRBJ2-2 .
CASSNKGQWDYEQYF TGTGCCAGCAGCAACAAGGGACAGTGGGACTACGAGCAGTACTTC TRBV9 TRBD1 TRBJ2-7 .
CASSLTTGTGPYEQYF TGTGCCAGCAGCTTAACGACAGGGACAGGCCCCTACGAGCAGTACTTC TRBV11-2 TRBD1 TRBJ2-7 .
CASSLGLNTEAFF TGCGCCAGCAGCTTGGGGCTGAACACTGAAGCTTTCTTT TRBV5-1 . TRBJ1-1 .
CSGWGQGGGYTF TGCAGCGGATGGGGACAGGGGGGAGGCTACACCTTC TRBV29-1 TRBD1 TRBJ1-2 .
CASSVGGTSRETQYF TGTGCCAGCAGCGTAGGGGGGACTAGTAGAGAGACCCAGTACTTC TRBV9 TRBD2 TRBJ2-5 .
CASSVEGRGLSGNTIYF TGTGCCAGCAGCGTAGAGGGCAGGGGCCTCTCTGGAAACACCATATATTTT TRBV9 . TRBJ1-3 .
CAAGGGRGNTEAFF TGTGCTGCCGGGGGAGGGCGAGGAAACACTGAAGCTTTCTTT TRBV7-9 . TRBJ1-1 .
CASKRVENEKLFF TGTGCCAGCAAGAGGGTAGAGAATGAAAAACTGTTTTTT TRBV6-5 . TRBJ1-4 .
CASSSGQGGTGELFF TGTGCCAGCAGCTCGGGACAGGGGGGAACCGGGGAGCTGTTTTTT TRBV7-6 TRBD1 TRBJ2-2 .
CASSESVLSGTEAFF TGTGCCAGCTCAGAATCAGTCCTATCGGGCACTGAAGCTTTCTTT TRBV18 . TRBJ1-1 .
CASSPRPGQESNEQFF TGTGCCAGCAGCCCCCGTCCGGGACAGGAAAGCAATGAGCAGTTCTTC TRBV7-2 TRBD1 TRBJ2-1 .
CATSPGTGAYEQYF TGTGCCACCAGCCCCGGGACGGGGGCCTACGAGCAGTACTTC TRBV15 . TRBJ2-7 few
CASSIATGGTEAFF TGTGCCAGTAGTATAGCGACAGGGGGCACTGAAGCTTTCTTT TRBV19 TRBD1 TRBJ1-1 .